Shown below are 18 T cell receptor beta chains from a single sample sequenced in a study of blood T cell repertoires in COVID-19. Libraries were prepared by immunoSEQ multiplex PCR; TCRdb keeps only in-frame clonotypes and omits some of them. This table has about 62,000 clones, 86% appearing once. Sequenced input: peripheral blood. The receptors come from a woman older than 75 with acute or convalescent COVID-19.

The J gene is TRBJ2-2, the V gene TRBV7-9; 10 bases fit TRBD2. This CDR3 has 15 amino acids. Germline values: CDR1 SEHNR, CDR2 FQNEAQ (reference sequence). The junction had 5 bases not matched to a gene; V was cut back by 6 bases and J by 4 bases. The CDR3 is CASSRTSGLTGELFF. CDR3 nucleotide sequence: TGTGCCAGCAGTAGGACTAGCGGCCTCACCGGGGAGCTGTTTTTT.

The chain carries TRBV9 and TRBJ2-7, with TRBD1 as a possible D gene (6 bases). V was pared by 0 bases and J by 6 bases, with 19 bases between. The CDR3 spans 16 residues. CDR1 SGDLS and CDR2 YYNGEE come from the germline V gene. CDR3 in amino acids: CASSVAQGLALGEQYF. CDR3 DNA: TGTGCCAGCAGCGTAGCGCAGGGGCTAGCCCTGGGCGAGCAGTACTTC.

The rearrangement links TRBV9 to TRBJ2-3, with 12 bases matching TRBD2. CDR1 and CDR2 from the germline V gene are SGDLS and YYNGEE. This CDR3 region has 16 residues. Trimming removed 3 bases from V and 4 bases from J; junction bases left unmatched: 6. CDR3 sequence: CASSALTSGGSDTQYF. The CDR3 DNA reads TGTGCCAGCAGCGCCTTGACTAGCGGGGGATCAGATACGCAGTATTTT.

The gene calls are TRBV19 and TRBJ2-5, with D tentatively TRBD2 (5 bases). V was trimmed by 9 bases and J by 5 bases, leaving 16 bases between them. The CDR3 runs to 13 residues. Germline V gives CDR1 LNHDA, CDR2 SQIVND (reference sequence). CDR3: CASSSFSWETQYF. Here the CDR3 DNA reads TGTGCCAGCTCTAGCTTTTCTTGGGAGACCCAGTACTTC.

The chain is built from TRBV3-1 (or the pseudogene TRBV3-2) and TRBJ2-3; weak D call: TRBD2 (6 bases). Trimming removed 0 bases from V and 2 bases from J, with 9 bases in between. The CDR3 runs to 15 residues. Germline V gene sequence: CDR1 LGHDT, CDR2 YNNKEL (reference sequence). The CDR3 sequence: CASSQDGGNTDTQYF. Written as DNA, the CDR3 is TGTGCCAGCAGCCAAGATGGGGGGAACACAGATACGCAGTATTTT.

The rearrangement joins TRBV28 to TRBJ2-5; a weak D match, TRBD1 (6 bases). The CDR3 totals 18 residues. Trimming stripped 6 bases from V and 1 base from J, with 24 bases between. The V gene's germline CDR1 is MDHEN and CDR2 SYDVKM. The CDR3 DNA reads TGTGCCAGCAGCCTTAACCTTCCCGGGACACCGGGCCAAGAGACCCAGTACTTC. Amino acid sequence: CASSLNLPGTPGQETQYF.

The chain combines TRBV4-3 with TRBJ1-1; D possibly corresponds to TRBD1 (5 bases). The V end lost 1 base, the J end lost 5 bases, and 23 bases lay between the germline ends. This CDR3 region has 18 residues. The germline V gene encodes CDR1 LGHNA and CDR2 YSLEER. The CDR3 region is CASSQGRLQGLLGTEAFF. CDR3 DNA sequence: TGCGCCAGCAGCCAAGGAAGGTTGCAGGGCTTACTTGGTACTGAAGCTTTCTTT.

V is TRBV5-4 and J is TRBJ2-7, with 9 bases matching TRBD2. Germline CDR1 SGHNT, CDR2 YYREEE (reference sequence). Trimming cost V 4 bases and J 6 bases; bases outside gene matches: 11. This CDR3 has 15 amino acids. CDR3 sequence reads: CASSPQREEWREQYF. CDR3 nucleotides: TGTGCCAGCAGCCCGCAGCGGGAGGAGTGGCGCGAGCAGTACTTC.

V usage is TRBV5-1 and J usage is TRBJ2-7; 12 bases line up with TRBD1. J was trimmed by 7 bases and V by 3 bases; bases with no gene match: 5. The CDR3 has 14 amino acids. Looked up from germline, CDR1 is SGHRS and CDR2 is YFSETQ. The CDR3 bases are TGCGCCAGCAGCTGGGGGACAGGGGGCGGAGAGCAGTACTTC. Protein product: CASSWGTGGGEQYF.

The gene calls are TRBV18 and TRBJ2-1; 7 positions match TRBD2. From germline, CDR1 is KGHSH and CDR2 LQKENI. V shed 4 bases and J 1 base; nucleotides not matched to a gene: 10. The CDR3 extends over 17 amino acids. CDR3 DNA: TGTGCCAGCTCACTACGTATGGAAGCGGGGTCCTACAATGAGCAGTTCTTC. Translated, it gives CASSLRMEAGSYNEQFF.

V usage is TRBV19 and J usage is TRBJ1-4; D perhaps matches TRBD1 (6 bases). The length of the CDR3 is 13 residues. Germline assignment: CDR1 LNHDA and CDR2 SQIVND (reference sequence). Trimming took off 5 bases at V and 6 bases at J, with 10 bases between the two ends. The CDR3 coding sequence is TGTGCCAGTAGTGACAGGATGGATGAAAAACTGTTTTTT. Translation: CASSDRMDEKLFF.

This clone appeared once. Here the CDR3 DNA reads TGTGCCAGCAGTCGAGCGGGTAGCTCCTACAATGAGCAGTTCTTC. This encodes CASSRAGSSYNEQFF. The chain joins TRBV7-3 to TRBJ2-1, with D perhaps matching TRBD2 (6 bases). Trimming took off 6 bases at V and 0 bases at J, with 12 bases between the two ends. Germline-derived CDR1 and CDR2 are SGHTA and FQGTGA. The CDR3 contains 15 residues.

This clone has more than one count but fewer than ten. The rearrangement uses TRBV29-1 and TRBJ2-2; 9 bases map to TRBD2. The CDR3 is made up of 14 amino acids. Germline-derived CDR1 and CDR2 are SQVTM and ANQGSEA. Trimming took 5 bases from V and 5 from J; bases not matched to a gene: 6. CDR3 sequence: CSVTGLAGTGELFF. The CDR3 bases are TGCAGCGTTACAGGCCTAGCGGGGACCGGGGAGCTGTTTTTT.

The rearrangement joins TRBV3-1 (or the pseudogene TRBV3-2) to TRBJ1-6; 7 nucleotides line up with TRBD1. Trimming at V came to 4 bases and at J to 7 bases, leaving 16 bases not matched to a gene. The CDR3 is made up of 18 amino acids. Germline-derived CDR1 and CDR2 are LGHDT and YNNKEL (reference sequence). This chain's CDR3 is CASSPTDLRGRWNSPLHF. In DNA form, the CDR3 reads TGTGCCAGCAGCCCCACAGACCTTAGGGGGCGGTGGAATTCACCCCTCCACTTT.

This chain uses TRBV18 with TRBJ2-3, with D perhaps TRBD2 (5 bases). This CDR3 region has 16 residues. The germline V gene encodes CDR1 KGHSH and CDR2 LQKENI. The V end was cut by 5 bases, the J end by 2 bases, with 17 bases between. This CDR3 reads CASSLVQDGDTDTQYF. The CDR3 nucleotides are TGTGCCAGCTCATTAGTTCAGGACGGGGACACAGATACGCAGTATTTT. The full variable domain, with the rest looked up from reference TRBV18 and TRBJ2-3, is NAGVMQNPRHLVRRRGQEARLRCSPMKGHSHVYWYRQLPEEGLKFMVYLQKENIIDESGMPKERFSAEFPKEGPSILRIQQVVRGDSAAYFCASSLVQDGDTDTQYFGPGTRLTVL.

The J gene is TRBJ1-1, the V gene TRBV2; TRBD1 is a possible D gene (6 bases). The CDR3 is 15 amino acids. Germline CDR1 and CDR2: SNHLY and FYNNEI. V lost 2 bases and J 1 base, leaving 11 bases between the germline ends. This chain's CDR3 is CASSERGTANTEAFF. The CDR3 DNA is TGTGCCAGCAGTGAAAGGGGGACGGCGAACACTGAAGCTTTCTTT.

This chain links TRBV6-5 with TRBJ2-7; 7 positions agree with TRBD1. With 4 bases clipped from V and 2 bases from J, the junction kept 8 bases outside the gene matches. CDR3 length: 15 amino acids. CDR1 MNHEY and CDR2 SVGAGI come from the germline V gene. Here the CDR3 DNA reads TGTGCCAGCAGTTCCCACCGGGACAGCACCTACGAGCAGTACTTC. Its protein is CASSSHRDSTYEQYF.

This clone showed up just once. The rearrangement joins TRBV4-1 to TRBJ1-2; TRBD1 agrees at 7 bases. J lost 2 bases, V lost 6 bases, and 9 bases had no gene match. CDR1 is MGHRA, CDR2 YSYEKL, per germline. The CDR3 extends over 15 amino acids. CDR3 DNA: TGCGCCAGCAGAAGGACGGGACAGCTAAACTATGGCTACACCTTC. Protein product: CASRRTGQLNYGYTF.